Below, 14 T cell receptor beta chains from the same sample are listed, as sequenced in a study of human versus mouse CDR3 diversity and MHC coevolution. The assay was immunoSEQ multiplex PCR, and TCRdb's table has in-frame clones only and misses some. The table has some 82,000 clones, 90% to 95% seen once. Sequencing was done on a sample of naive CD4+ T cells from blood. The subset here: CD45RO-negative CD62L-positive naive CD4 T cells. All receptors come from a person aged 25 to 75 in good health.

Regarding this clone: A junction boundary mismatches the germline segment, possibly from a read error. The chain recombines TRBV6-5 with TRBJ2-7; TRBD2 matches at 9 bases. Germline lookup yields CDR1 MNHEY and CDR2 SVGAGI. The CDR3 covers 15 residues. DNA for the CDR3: TGTGTCAGCAGTTACTCAGGGCTAGCGGGGAGCGAGCAGTACTTC. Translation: CVSSYSGLAGSEQYF.

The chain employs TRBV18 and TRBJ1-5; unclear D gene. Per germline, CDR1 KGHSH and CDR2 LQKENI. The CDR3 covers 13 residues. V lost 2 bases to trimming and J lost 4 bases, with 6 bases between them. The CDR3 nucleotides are TGTGCCAGCTCACCATTGAGGAATCAGCCCCAGCATTTT. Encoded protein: CASSPLRNQPQHF.

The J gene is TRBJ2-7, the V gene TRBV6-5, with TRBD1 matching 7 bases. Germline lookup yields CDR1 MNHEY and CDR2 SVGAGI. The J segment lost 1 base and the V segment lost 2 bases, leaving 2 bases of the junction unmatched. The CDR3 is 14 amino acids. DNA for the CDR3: TGTGCCAGCAGTTACGGACAGGCATCCTACGAGCAGTACTTC. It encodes CASSYGQASYEQYF.

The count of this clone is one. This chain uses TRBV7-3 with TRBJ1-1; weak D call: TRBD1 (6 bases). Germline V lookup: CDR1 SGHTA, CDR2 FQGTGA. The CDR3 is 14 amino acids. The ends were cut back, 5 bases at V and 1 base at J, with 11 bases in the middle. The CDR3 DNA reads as TGTGCCAGCAGCAAGGGACAACAGAACACTGAAGCTTTCTTT. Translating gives CASSKGQQNTEAFF.

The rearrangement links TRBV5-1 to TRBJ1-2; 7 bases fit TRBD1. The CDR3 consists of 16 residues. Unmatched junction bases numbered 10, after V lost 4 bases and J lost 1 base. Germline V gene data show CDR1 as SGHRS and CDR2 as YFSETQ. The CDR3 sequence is CASSPTGQNLNYGYTF. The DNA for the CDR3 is TGCGCCAGCAGCCCGACGGGACAGAATCTTAACTATGGCTACACCTTC.

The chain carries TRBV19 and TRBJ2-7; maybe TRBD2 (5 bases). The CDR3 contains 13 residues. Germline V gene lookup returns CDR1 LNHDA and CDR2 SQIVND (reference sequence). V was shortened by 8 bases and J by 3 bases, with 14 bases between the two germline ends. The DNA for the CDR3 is TGTGCCAGTTCGGACTCGGTACGCTACGAGCAGTACTTC. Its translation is CASSDSVRYEQYF. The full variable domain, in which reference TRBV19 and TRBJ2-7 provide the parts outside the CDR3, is DGGITQSPKYLFRKEGQNVTLSCEQNLNHDAMYWYRQDPGQGLRLIYYSQIVNDFQKGDIAEGYSVSREKKESFPLTVTSAQKNPTAFYLCASSDSVRYEQYFGPGTRLTVT.

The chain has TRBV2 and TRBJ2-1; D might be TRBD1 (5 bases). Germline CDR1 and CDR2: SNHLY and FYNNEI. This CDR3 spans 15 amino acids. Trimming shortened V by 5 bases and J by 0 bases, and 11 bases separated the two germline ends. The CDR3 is CASSRQTSSYNEQFF. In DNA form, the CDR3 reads TGTGCCAGCAGTAGACAGACCAGCTCCTACAATGAGCAGTTCTTC. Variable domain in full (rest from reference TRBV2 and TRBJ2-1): EPEVTQTPSHQVTQMGQEVILRCVPISNHLYFYWYRQILGQKVEFLVSFYNNEISEKSEIFDDQFSVERPDGSNFTLKIRSTKLEDSAMYFCASSRQTSSYNEQFFGPGTRLTVL.

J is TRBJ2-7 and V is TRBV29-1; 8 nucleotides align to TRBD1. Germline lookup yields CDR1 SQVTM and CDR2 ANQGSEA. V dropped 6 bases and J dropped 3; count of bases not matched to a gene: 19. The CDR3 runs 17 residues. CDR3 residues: CSVPSGTGGSGLYEQYF. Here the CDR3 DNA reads TGCAGCGTCCCATCTGGGACAGGCGGCTCGGGGCTCTACGAGCAGTACTTC.

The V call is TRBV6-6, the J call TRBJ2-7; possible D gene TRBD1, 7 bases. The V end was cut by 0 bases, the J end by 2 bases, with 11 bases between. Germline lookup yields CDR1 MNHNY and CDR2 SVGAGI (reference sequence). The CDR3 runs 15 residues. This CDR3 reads CASSYSGGQPYEQYF. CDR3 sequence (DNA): TGTGCCAGCAGTTACTCGGGGGGACAGCCCTACGAGCAGTACTTC.

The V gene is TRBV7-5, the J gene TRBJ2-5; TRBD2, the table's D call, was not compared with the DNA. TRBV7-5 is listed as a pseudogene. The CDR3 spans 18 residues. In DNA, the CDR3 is TGTGCCAGAAGCTCGTGGTTGCTAGCGGGAGTGAGGCAAGAGACCCAGTACTTC. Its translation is CARSSWLLAGVRQETQYF.

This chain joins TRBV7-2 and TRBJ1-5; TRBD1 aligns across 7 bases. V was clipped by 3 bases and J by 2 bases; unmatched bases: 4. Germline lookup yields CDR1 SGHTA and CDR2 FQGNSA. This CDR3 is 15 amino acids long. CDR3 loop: CASSFDTGGNQPQHF. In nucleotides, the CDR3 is TGTGCCAGCAGCTTCGACACAGGGGGCAATCAGCCCCAGCATTTT.

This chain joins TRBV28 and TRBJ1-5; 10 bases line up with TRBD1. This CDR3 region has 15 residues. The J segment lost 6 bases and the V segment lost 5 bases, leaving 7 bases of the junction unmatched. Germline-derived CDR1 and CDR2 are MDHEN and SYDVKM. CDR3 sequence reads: CASSTPGQGRQPQHF. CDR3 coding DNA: TGTGCCAGCAGTACTCCGGGACAGGGGCGTCAGCCCCAGCATTTT.

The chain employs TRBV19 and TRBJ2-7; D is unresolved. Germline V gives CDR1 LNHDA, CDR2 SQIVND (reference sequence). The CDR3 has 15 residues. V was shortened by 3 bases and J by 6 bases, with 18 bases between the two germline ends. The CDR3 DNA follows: TGTGCCAGTAGTATCGGCGGAACAAACTACCCCGAGCAGTACTTC. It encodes CASSIGGTNYPEQYF.

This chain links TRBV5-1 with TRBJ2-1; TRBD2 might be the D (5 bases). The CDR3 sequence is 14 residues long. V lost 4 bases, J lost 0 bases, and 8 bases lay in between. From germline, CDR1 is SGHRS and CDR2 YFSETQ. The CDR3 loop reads CASSPRGSYNEQFF. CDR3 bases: TGCGCCAGCAGCCCCCGGGGCTCCTACAATGAGCAGTTCTTC.